The sequence of this TCR beta chain was determined in a study of T-cell reconstitution after alpha-beta-depleted transplantation in children. General study points: Reportedly, alpha-beta T cells present about two months post-transplant originated from several hundred expanded clones of graft origin. By one year post-transplant, T-cell counts and diversity largely arose from T cells that were newly produced. It was surviving recipient T cells and thymic progenitors that gave some patients high TCRbeta diversity at day 60.

As concerns this clonotype: Its antigen is currently unknown.

The authors prepared the TCRbeta library with unique molecular identifiers. Each CDR3 protein gets one entry after TCRdb re-called the PCR reads with MiXCR. The table lists about 440,000 distinct CDR3 sequences, roughly 44% of them singletons. This CDR3 is built from 17 residues. J gave up 0 bases and V 0 bases, and 5 bases lay outside the gene matches. Germline V lookup: CDR1 MNHEY, CDR2 SVGAGI. The V gene is TRBV6-5, the J gene TRBJ1-3; 7 nucleotides agree with TRBD1. The sequenced sample was PBMCs, obtained before TCRalphabeta/CD19-depleted stem cell transplant. This TCR came from a girl aged 2-10 years with aplastic anemia, due to receive a stem cell transplant. DNA of the CDR3: TGTGCCAGCAGTTACTCGAGGGACAGATTCTCTGGAAACACCATATATTTT. Its translation is CASSYSRDRFSGNTIYF.